Listed below are T cell receptor beta chains from one sample, sequenced in a study of shared clonotypes between healthy human individuals. Measured with immunoSEQ multiplex PCR; TCRdb has only the in-frame clones, and not every one. This sample carries approximately 2,200,000 clones, 85% to 95% of them seen once, and the ten largest clones take roughly 1.8%. The specimen sequenced was naive CD8+ T cells from PBMCs. The receptors come from a young man in good health. Some clones in this sample may be carry-over from other donors' samples. Both conserved end residues are part of each CDR3. Fields, in order: V gene, J gene, clone size, D gene, CDR3 DNA, CDR3 protein. D genes are given only for firm matches. Rows may omit the clone size; those that give it use once, few, many or a size class.

v_call: TRBV7-9
j_call: TRBJ2-1
clone_size: .
d_call: .
cdr3_nt: TGTGCCAGCAGCCCGCCCCTCCGGGAGGGGGCCGAGCAGTTCTTC
cdr3_aa: CASSPPLREGAEQFF

v_call: TRBV7-9
j_call: TRBJ1-2
clone_size: once
d_call: .
cdr3_nt: TGTGCCAGCAGCTTCCCCCAGGATGGCTACACCTTC
cdr3_aa: CASSFPQDGYTF

v_call: TRBV7-9
j_call: TRBJ1-1
clone_size: .
d_call: .
cdr3_nt: TGTGCCAGCAGCTTAGTGACAGGAGGAAACACTGAAGCTTTCTTT
cdr3_aa: CASSLVTGGNTEAFF

v_call: TRBV28
j_call: TRBJ1-3
clone_size: .
d_call: .
cdr3_nt: TGTGCCAGCAGTTTATCCGGGGGGCGCGGAATTCTCCACTCTGGAAACACCATATATTTT
cdr3_aa: CASSLSGGRGILHSGNTIYF

v_call: TRBV28
j_call: TRBJ1-2
clone_size: .
d_call: .
cdr3_nt: TGTGCCAGCAGTTTATTTGTGGGCTATGGCTACACCTTC
cdr3_aa: CASSLFVGYGYTF

v_call: TRBV25-1
j_call: TRBJ2-1
clone_size: .
d_call: TRBD2
cdr3_nt: TGTGCCAGCAGGCGAGCGGGAGAGTCATACAATGAGCAGTTCTTC
cdr3_aa: CASRRAGESYNEQFF

v_call: TRBV7-9
j_call: TRBJ2-1
clone_size: .
d_call: .
cdr3_nt: TGTGCCAGCAGTTTGACAGGCAATGAGCAGTTCTTC
cdr3_aa: CASSLTGNEQFF

v_call: TRBV27
j_call: TRBJ2-2
clone_size: .
d_call: TRBD1
cdr3_nt: TGTGCCAGCAGTCGGGACAGGGGAGGCACCGGGGAGCTGTTTTTT
cdr3_aa: CASSRDRGGTGELFF

v_call: TRBV30
j_call: TRBJ1-1
clone_size: .
d_call: .
cdr3_nt: TGTGCCTGGAGTGTCCTAGCGTCTGTGAACACTGAAGCTTTCTTT
cdr3_aa: CAWSVLASVNTEAFF

v_call: TRBV28
j_call: TRBJ2-2
clone_size: once
d_call: .
cdr3_nt: TGTGCCAGCAGTCAGGAGTGGACCGGGGAGCTGTTTTTT
cdr3_aa: CASSQEWTGELFF

v_call: TRBV11-3
j_call: TRBJ2-1
clone_size: .
d_call: .
cdr3_nt: TGTGCCAGCAGCCTGACAGTCCCCAATGAGCAGTTCTTC
cdr3_aa: CASSLTVPNEQFF

v_call: TRBV5-1
j_call: TRBJ1-3
clone_size: .
d_call: .
cdr3_nt: TGCGCCAGCAGCTGGACGGGTGGAAACACCATATATTTT
cdr3_aa: CASSWTGGNTIYF

v_call: TRBV9
j_call: TRBJ2-7
clone_size: few
d_call: .
cdr3_nt: TGTGCCAGCAGCGTAGGGGCAGGGGACTCCTACGAGCAGTACTTC
cdr3_aa: CASSVGAGDSYEQYF

v_call: TRBV9
j_call: TRBJ2-2
clone_size: .
d_call: .
cdr3_nt: TGTGCCAGCAGCGTAGATGCCGCAACGTTACTCACCGGGGAGCTGTTTTTT
cdr3_aa: CASSVDAATLLTGELFF

v_call: TRBV11-2
j_call: TRBJ2-7
clone_size: .
d_call: .
cdr3_nt: TGTGCCAGCAGCCACGTCGGCCCCGAGCAGTACTTC
cdr3_aa: CASSHVGPEQYF

v_call: TRBV7-8
j_call: TRBJ1-5
clone_size: .
d_call: .
cdr3_nt: TGTGCCAGCAGCCGTCCTGGGGGGGGTCAGCCCCAGCATTTT
cdr3_aa: CASSRPGGGQPQHF

v_call: TRBV7-8
j_call: TRBJ1-4
clone_size: .
d_call: .
cdr3_nt: TGTGCCAGCAGCTTAGGGGGCAGGGATCTGTTTTTT
cdr3_aa: CASSLGGRDLFF

v_call: TRBV19
j_call: TRBJ2-7
clone_size: .
d_call: .
cdr3_nt: TGTGCCAGTAGTCCCACCCCACGGGCCGAGCAGTACTTC
cdr3_aa: CASSPTPRAEQYF

v_call: TRBV4-1
j_call: TRBJ2-3
clone_size: .
d_call: .
cdr3_nt: TGCGCCAGCAGCCAAGATCGAGTCGGGAGTGTCTCAGATACGCAGTATTTT
cdr3_aa: CASSQDRVGSVSDTQYF

v_call: TRBV28
j_call: TRBJ1-5
clone_size: .
d_call: TRBD1
cdr3_nt: TGTGCCAGCAGTCCACAGGGGTTGGATCAGCCCCAGCATTTT
cdr3_aa: CASSPQGLDQPQHF

v_call: TRBV5-6
j_call: TRBJ2-7
clone_size: .
d_call: .
cdr3_nt: TGTGCCAGCAGCTTGGTCTGGCAGGTCCAGAACGACGAGCAGTACTTC
cdr3_aa: CASSLVWQVQNDEQYF

v_call: TRBV27
j_call: TRBJ1-2
clone_size: once
d_call: .
cdr3_nt: TGTGCCACCTCAAGGGGGGGGGCGGATGGCTACACCTTC
cdr3_aa: CATSRGGADGYTF

v_call: TRBV27
j_call: TRBJ1-5
clone_size: .
d_call: .
cdr3_nt: TGTGCCAGCAGTTTATCGACGGGACAGCCCCAGCATTTT
cdr3_aa: CASSLSTGQPQHF

v_call: TRBV11-2
j_call: TRBJ2-1
clone_size: .
d_call: TRBD2
cdr3_nt: TGTGCCAGCAGCTCCCCGGGACTAGCGTATGGGAATGAGCAGTTCTTC
cdr3_aa: CASSSPGLAYGNEQFF

v_call: TRBV7-8
j_call: TRBJ2-3
clone_size: .
d_call: .
cdr3_nt: TGTGCCAGCAGTTATGGGGGCGGCGGCAACACAGATACGCAGTATTTT
cdr3_aa: CASSYGGGGNTDTQYF

v_call: TRBV27
j_call: TRBJ1-5
clone_size: .
d_call: .
cdr3_nt: TGTGCCAGCAGCCAATTGCCCCGGGACAACCAATTGCCCCAGCATTTT
cdr3_aa: CASSQLPRDNQLPQHF

v_call: TRBV12-5
j_call: TRBJ2-1
clone_size: .
d_call: .
cdr3_nt: TGTGCTAGTGGTCCCGGGACACTAAGTGAGCAGTTCTTC
cdr3_aa: CASGPGTLSEQFF

v_call: TRBV4-1
j_call: TRBJ2-5
clone_size: .
d_call: TRBD1
cdr3_nt: TGCGCCAGCAGCCAAATAGGGAGACAGGGGCTATCGGAGACCCAGTACTTC
cdr3_aa: CASSQIGRQGLSETQYF

v_call: TRBV28
j_call: TRBJ1-5
clone_size: few
d_call: .
cdr3_nt: TGTGCCAGCAGTTTCCCGAATCAGCCCCAGCATTTT
cdr3_aa: CASSFPNQPQHF

v_call: TRBV7-9
j_call: TRBJ2-1
clone_size: .
d_call: .
cdr3_nt: TGTGCCAGCAGCTTAGATTTAGATGAGCAGTTCTTC
cdr3_aa: CASSLDLDEQFF

v_call: TRBV2
j_call: TRBJ1-2
clone_size: .
d_call: .
cdr3_nt: TGTGCCAGCCTACTGGTTTTCGATGGCTACACCTTC
cdr3_aa: CASLLVFDGYTF

v_call: TRBV11-2
j_call: TRBJ2-1
clone_size: once
d_call: .
cdr3_nt: TGTGCCAGCAGCTCTCCCGGGGCTACCTCCTACAATGAGCAGTTCTTC
cdr3_aa: CASSSPGATSYNEQFF

v_call: TRBV11-3
j_call: TRBJ2-5
clone_size: .
d_call: TRBD2
cdr3_nt: TGTGCCAGCAGCCCCACCGGGAGGGGGCAAGAGACCCAGTACTTC
cdr3_aa: CASSPTGRGQETQYF

v_call: TRBV27
j_call: TRBJ2-1
clone_size: .
d_call: TRBD2
cdr3_nt: TGTGCCAGCAGTTTACTTCCAGCGGGGTACAATGAGCAGTTCTTC
cdr3_aa: CASSLLPAGYNEQFF

v_call: TRBV6-1
j_call: TRBJ2-3
clone_size: .
d_call: .
cdr3_nt: TGTGCCAGCAGTCTATACTCTCACACCACAGATACGCAGTATTTT
cdr3_aa: CASSLYSHTTDTQYF

v_call: TRBV25-1
j_call: TRBJ2-2
clone_size: .
d_call: TRBD2
cdr3_nt: TGTGCCAGCATGGGACGTGGACAGCGGGAGGCCCCGGGGGAGCTGTTTTTT
cdr3_aa: CASMGRGQREAPGELFF

v_call: TRBV28
j_call: TRBJ1-5
clone_size: .
d_call: .
cdr3_nt: TGTGCCAGCAGTGATACTGGTTGGGATCAGCCCCAGCATTTT
cdr3_aa: CASSDTGWDQPQHF

v_call: TRBV6-5
j_call: TRBJ1-1
clone_size: .
d_call: .
cdr3_nt: TGTGCCAGCAGTCAGGGGCCCCTAGGCTACACTGAAGCTTTCTTT
cdr3_aa: CASSQGPLGYTEAFF

v_call: TRBV5-4
j_call: TRBJ2-7
clone_size: .
d_call: TRBD1
cdr3_nt: TGTGCCAGCAGCTCTCCGGGACAGGGGGCCTACGAGCAGTACTTC
cdr3_aa: CASSSPGQGAYEQYF

v_call: TRBV19
j_call: TRBJ2-1
clone_size: .
d_call: .
cdr3_nt: TGTGCCAGTAGAGACAGAGCCGGGACGAGGTCCTACAATGAGCAGTTCTTC
cdr3_aa: CASRDRAGTRSYNEQFF

v_call: TRBV27
j_call: TRBJ2-7
clone_size: .
d_call: TRBD2
cdr3_nt: TGTGCCAGCCGTGCGGGAGACTCCTACGAGCAGTACTTC
cdr3_aa: CASRAGDSYEQYF

v_call: TRBV5-6
j_call: TRBJ2-7
clone_size: .
d_call: TRBD1
cdr3_nt: TGTGCCAGCAGCTTCGGGACAGGGCCCGAGCAGTACTTC
cdr3_aa: CASSFGTGPEQYF

v_call: TRBV28
j_call: TRBJ2-2
clone_size: .
d_call: TRBD2
cdr3_nt: TGTGCCAGCAGTTTATCAGTAGCGGGAGGGGCCGGGGAGCTGTTTTTT
cdr3_aa: CASSLSVAGGAGELFF

v_call: TRBV11-2
j_call: TRBJ2-5
clone_size: .
d_call: TRBD1
cdr3_nt: TGTGCCAGCAGCAGCCGGGACAGGATTCTGGAGACCCAGTACTTC
cdr3_aa: CASSSRDRILETQYF

v_call: TRBV28
j_call: TRBJ1-3
clone_size: .
d_call: .
cdr3_nt: TGTGCCTCGCGCGCAGGTAACACCATATATTTT
cdr3_aa: CASRAGNTIYF

v_call: TRBV7-9
j_call: TRBJ2-5
clone_size: .
d_call: TRBD2
cdr3_nt: TGTGCCAGCAGCTTCCGGACTAGCGGGAGGGCCATACAAGAGACCCAGTACTTC
cdr3_aa: CASSFRTSGRAIQETQYF

v_call: TRBV4-1
j_call: TRBJ2-1
clone_size: .
d_call: TRBD2
cdr3_nt: TGCGCCAGCAGCCAAAAATTGTACCCTAGCGGGAGAGGGGATGAGCAGTTCTTC
cdr3_aa: CASSQKLYPSGRGDEQFF

v_call: TRBV4-1
j_call: TRBJ2-2
clone_size: .
d_call: .
cdr3_nt: TGCGCCAGCAGCCAAGGTCCCGGCACCGGGGAGCTGTTTTTT
cdr3_aa: CASSQGPGTGELFF

v_call: TRBV13
j_call: TRBJ2-2
clone_size: .
d_call: TRBD1
cdr3_nt: TGTGCCAGTACACAGGGGGGCGACACCGGGGAGCTGTTTTTT
cdr3_aa: CASTQGGDTGELFF

v_call: TRBV27
j_call: TRBJ2-7
clone_size: .
d_call: .
cdr3_nt: TGTGCCAGCAGCCCACTACAGGCGTCCGAGCAGTACTTC
cdr3_aa: CASSPLQASEQYF

v_call: TRBV7-7
j_call: TRBJ2-7
clone_size: .
d_call: .
cdr3_nt: TGTGCCAGCAGCTTAGCAGGGCGCTACGAGCAGTACTTC
cdr3_aa: CASSLAGRYEQYF

v_call: TRBV27
j_call: TRBJ1-5
clone_size: .
d_call: TRBD1
cdr3_nt: TGTGCCAGCAGTTCCTACGTCGGACAGGGGTTCGACCAGCCCCAGCATTTT
cdr3_aa: CASSSYVGQGFDQPQHF

v_call: TRBV5-1
j_call: TRBJ1-2
clone_size: .
d_call: TRBD1
cdr3_nt: TGCGCCAGCAGCTTGGGACAGGGTCGCGTTTACTCCACCTTC
cdr3_aa: CASSLGQGRVYSTF

v_call: TRBV5-1
j_call: TRBJ2-1
clone_size: .
d_call: .
cdr3_nt: TGCGCCAGCAGCTTGGTCCCGAATGTGGAGCAGTTCTTC
cdr3_aa: CASSLVPNVEQFF